One sample yielded the 24 T cell receptor beta chains listed below, sequenced in a study of monozygotic twins with inflammatory bowel disease. TCRdb re-analyzed the 5' RACE reads; it lists each CDR3 protein once, without DNA. The table for this sample gives 350,000 to 550,000 distinct CDR3 sequences. The sequenced material came from blood. The source of these receptors is a human donor with ulcerative colitis or Crohn's disease, or a healthy co-twin of an affected twin (not recorded which).

The V call is TRBV5-6, the J call TRBJ1-2. CDR1 and CDR2 (germline): SGHDT, YYEEEE. This CDR3 region has 14 residues. CDR3 sequence reads: CASSLYPDHYGYTF.

The chain carries TRBV6-5 and TRBJ2-1; the D call from TCRdb, TRBD2, cannot be confirmed without DNA. The CDR3 spans 16 residues. Germline V gene sequence: CDR1 MNHEY, CDR2 SVGAGI. CDR3 protein: CASSSHRLAGGGEQFF.

This CDR3 is CASSLVGQGKTQYF. The chain links TRBV5-1 to TRBJ2-5; TCRdb's D gene call, TRBD1, goes unchecked for lack of DNA. The CDR3 spans 14 residues. Looked up from germline, CDR1 is SGHRS and CDR2 is YFSETQ.

This rearrangement joins TRBV6-2 or TRBV6-3 to TRBJ1-2. The CDR3 is 12 residues long. CDR1 and CDR2 (germline): MNHEY, SVGEGT. The CDR3 here is CASSYSRDGYTF.

This chain joins TRBV5-8 and TRBJ2-1; TCRdb indicates TRBD2, and absent DNA this call remains unverified. CDR1 is SGHTS and CDR2 is YDEGEE in the germline V gene. The CDR3 extends over 16 amino acids. This chain's CDR3 is CASSFGGFRSDNEQFF.

The J gene is TRBJ2-2, the V gene TRBV5-6; TCRdb proposes TRBD1, but this gene call is untestable without DNA. Germline CDR1 SGHDT, CDR2 YYEEEE. CDR3 size: 15 residues. CDR3 sequence reads: CASSWGTRWAGELFF.

This chain connects TRBV7-8 to TRBJ1-1; TCRdb's assignment of TRBD1 cannot be checked, as there is no DNA. The CDR3 is made up of 14 amino acids. The germline V gene has CDR1 SGHVS and CDR2 FQNEAQ. Here the CDR3 reads CASSLVGGNTEAFF.

V and J are TRBV7-3 and TRBJ1-6; as DNA is missing, the TRBD1 call by TCRdb cannot be tested. This CDR3 region has 17 residues. Germline lookup yields CDR1 SGHTA and CDR2 FQGTGA. CDR3 amino acids: CASSHPTGAGNNSPLHF.

V gene TRBV11-2 combines with J gene TRBJ2-7; TCRdb calls TRBD1, which cannot be checked without DNA. This CDR3 has 18 amino acids. Germline CDR1 and CDR2: SGHAT and FQNNGV. Here the CDR3 reads CSSSSIPLNRGLPNEQYF.

The J gene is TRBJ2-1, the V gene TRBV7-2; the TRBD1 assignment by TCRdb is unverifiable without DNA. CDR1 and CDR2 (germline): SGHTA, FQGNSA. There are 14 residues in the CDR3. CDR3 protein: CASSFQTVTNEQFF.

The rearrangement uses TRBV28 and TRBJ2-5; the TCRdb D gene call, TRBD2, has no DNA to confirm it. The CDR3 is 14 residues long. The V gene's germline CDR1 is MDHEN and CDR2 SYDVKM. This CDR3 is CASSLTSDQETQYF.

This chain links TRBV20-1 with TRBJ1-5; there is no DNA to check the TCRdb D call of TRBD1. Germline V gene data show CDR1 as DFQATT and CDR2 as SNEGSKA (reference sequence). The CDR3 contains 12 residues. CDR3: CSATAGGQPQHF.

This chain connects TRBV20-1 to TRBJ2-1; no DNA is available, so the TRBD1 call from TCRdb remains unchecked. The CDR3 contains 13 residues. Looked up from germline, CDR1 is DFQATT and CDR2 is SNEGSKA (reference sequence). This CDR3 is CSAPEGARDEQFF.

The chain employs TRBV2 and TRBJ2-7; absent DNA, TCRdb's TRBD1 call cannot be checked. The germline gives CDR1 SNHLY, CDR2 FYNNEI. CDR3 length: 13 residues. Here the CDR3 reads CASSVGQYYEQYF.

V usage is TRBV19 and J usage is TRBJ1-1. Germline V gene sequence: CDR1 LNHDA, CDR2 SQIVND (reference sequence). This CDR3 is 12 amino acids long. The CDR3 protein is CASSSGTTEAFF.

V and J are TRBV7-3 and TRBJ2-2; with no DNA, the TCRdb D assignment of TRBD1 cannot be verified. Germline CDR1 reads SGHTA; CDR2 reads FQGTGA. The CDR3 has 15 residues. CDR3 sequence: CASSLAGETTGELFF.

The V and J genes are TRBV2 and TRBJ2-1; TCRdb calls TRBD1, which cannot be checked without DNA. The CDR3 has 14 residues. The germline V gene has CDR1 SNHLY and CDR2 FYNNEI. The CDR3 here is CAGRPGTQDNEQFF.

The chain is built from TRBV7-2 and TRBJ2-7; TCRdb reports TRBD2, a call that lacks DNA to check it against. The CDR3 runs 16 residues. CDR1 SGHTA and CDR2 FQGNSA come from the germline V gene. The CDR3 reads CASSLAPLFGGSEQYF. The full variable domain, rest sourced from reference TRBV7-2 and TRBJ2-7, is GAGVSQSPSNKVTEKGKDVELRCDPISGHTALYWYRQSLGQGLEFLIYFQGNSAPDKSGLPSDRFSAERTGGSVSTLTIQRTQQEDSAVYLCASSLAPLFGGSEQYFGPGTRLTVT.

This CDR3 is CASSLNGGAYNEQFF. V gene TRBV13 combines with J gene TRBJ2-1; TCRdb outputs TRBD1, but without DNA this stays unchecked. This CDR3 comprises 15 residues. Germline lookup yields CDR1 PRHDT and CDR2 FYEKMQ (reference sequence).

The chain couples TRBV29-1 to TRBJ2-5; TCRdb proposes TRBD1, but this gene call is untestable without DNA. The CDR3 contains 13 residues. Germline V gives CDR1 SQVTM, CDR2 ANQGSEA. The CDR3 sequence: CSAPERQTGAQYF.

The CDR3 loop reads CASSVLTGANTGELFF. The V and J genes are TRBV7-6 and TRBJ2-2; there is no DNA to check the TCRdb D call of TRBD1. CDR1 SGHVS and CDR2 FNYEAQ come from the germline V gene. The CDR3 has 16 residues. The full variable domain, completed using reference TRBV7-6 and TRBJ2-2, is GAGVSQSPRYKVTKRGQDVALRCDPISGHVSLYWYRQALGQGPEFLTYFNYEAQQDKSGLPNDRFSAERPEGSISTLTIQRTEQRDSAMYRCASSVLTGANTGELFFGEGSRLTVL.

The chain employs TRBV5-1 and TRBJ1-1; TCRdb's assignment of TRBD1 cannot be checked, as there is no DNA. Per the germline V gene, CDR1 is SGHRS and CDR2 is YFSETQ. CDR3 length: 16 amino acids. The CDR3 protein is CASSLETARTNTEAFF. The whole variable domain, filled in from reference TRBV5-1 and TRBJ1-1, reads KAGVTQTPRYLIKTRGQQVTLSCSPISGHRSVSWYQQTPGQGLQFLFEYFSETQRNKGNFPGRFSGRQFSNSRSEMNVSTLELGDSALYLCASSLETARTNTEAFFGQGTRLTVV.

The chain recombines TRBV6-5 with TRBJ2-2. CDR1 and CDR2 from the germline V gene are MNHEY and SVGAGI. The CDR3 extends over 13 amino acids. This CDR3 reads CASRLGTTGELFF.

J is TRBJ2-1 and V is TRBV7-3; TCRdb selects TRBD2, and the lack of DNA leaves this call unchecked. CDR1 is SGHTA and CDR2 is FQGTGA in the germline V gene. The CDR3 has 14 residues. The CDR3 sequence: CASSSTAVTSQQFF.